Detailed here is one T cell receptor (beta chain). This specimen belongs to a study of blood T cell repertoires in COVID-19. Authors' analysis steps: Reference gene primer amplification gave nucleated cell count estimates. Sequencing was performed with immunoSEQ multiplex PCR; in TCRdb, only in-frame clones are kept and a portion is missing. That table is the source of V, J and clone size, and D and trimming were worked out from the DNA. The data hold about 230,000 clones, with 80% to 90% observed a single time. This CDR3 is built from 16 residues. V was pared by 0 bases and J by 3 bases, with 8 bases of the junction left unmatched. Germline CDR1 reads MNHNS; CDR2 reads SASEGT.

The source is a man between 18 and 29 years old who had recovered from COVID-19. Sequenced material: PBMCs or T cells enriched from blood (not recorded which). V gene TRBV6-1 combines with J gene TRBJ2-7; 7 bases agree with TRBD1. CDR3 in amino acids: CASSEAPGTALYEQYF. The CDR3, as DNA: TGTGCCAGCAGTGAAGCCCCAGGGACAGCCCTCTACGAGCAGTACTTC.